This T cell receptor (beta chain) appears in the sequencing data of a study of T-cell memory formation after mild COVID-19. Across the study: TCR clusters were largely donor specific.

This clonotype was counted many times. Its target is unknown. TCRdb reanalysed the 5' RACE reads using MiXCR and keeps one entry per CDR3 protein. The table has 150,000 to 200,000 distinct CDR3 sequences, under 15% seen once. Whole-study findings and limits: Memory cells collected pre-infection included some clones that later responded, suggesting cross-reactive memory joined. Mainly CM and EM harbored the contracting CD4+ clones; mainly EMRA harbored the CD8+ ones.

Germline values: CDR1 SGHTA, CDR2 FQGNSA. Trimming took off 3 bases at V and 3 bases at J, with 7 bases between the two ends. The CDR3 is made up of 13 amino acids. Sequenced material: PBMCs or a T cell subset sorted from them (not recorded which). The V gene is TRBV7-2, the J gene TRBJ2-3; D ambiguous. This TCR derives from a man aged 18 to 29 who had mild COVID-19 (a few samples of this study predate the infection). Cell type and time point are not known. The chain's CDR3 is CASSFGGTDTQYF. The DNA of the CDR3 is TGTGCCAGCAGCTTCGGCGGTACAGATACGCAGTATTTT.